A single sample is the source of the 17 T cell receptor beta chains below, sequenced in a study of PD-1 blockade in classical Hodgkin lymphoma. The time point is: cycle 4 day 1 (C4D1), after 5 to 7 weeks of nivolumab. Relapse after autologous stem cell transplantation occurred in every patient, and brentuximab vedotin exposure varied. Generated by immunoSEQ multiplex PCR, the TCRdb table keeps only in-frame clones and is missing some. The data contain about 41,000 clones, approximately 70% of them seen just once; the ten biggest clones take up roughly 3%. Sequencing was performed on peripheral blood mononuclear cells (PBMCs), taken before the fourth cycle of nivolumab. The origin of the receptors is a human donor with classical Hodgkin lymphoma.

This clone has only one observation. The chain has TRBV4-2 and TRBJ2-3; no definite D call. With 1 base removed from V and 4 bases from J, the gap between germline ends came to 6 bases. Germline V gene lookup returns CDR1 LGHNA and CDR2 YNFKEQ. The CDR3 spans 13 residues. DNA of the CDR3: TGTGCCAGCAGCCAAGGGCTGGCAGATACGCAGTATTTT. It encodes CASSQGLADTQYF.

V gene TRBV9 combines with J gene TRBJ2-1; 7 bases align to TRBD2. Germline CDR1 is SGDLS and CDR2 is YYNGEE. The CDR3 runs 14 residues. The V gene end was trimmed by 3 bases and the J gene end by 4 bases; junction bases not matched to a gene: 4. Here the CDR3 reads CASSGGGGYNEQFF. In DNA, the CDR3 is TGTGCCAGCAGCGGTGGCGGGGGTTACAATGAGCAGTTCTTC.

The V call is TRBV25-1, the J call TRBJ1-2; TRBD1 matches 7 bases. The CDR3 contains 17 residues. The V segment lost 3 bases and the J segment 1 base; nucleotides outside the gene matches: 11. The germline CDR1 and CDR2 sequences are MGHDK and SYGVNS. CDR3: CASSDLDRATLNYGYTF. The CDR3 DNA reads as TGTGCCAGCAGTGACCTAGACAGGGCAACCCTTAACTATGGCTACACCTTC.

V gene TRBV6-5 combines with J gene TRBJ1-2, with TRBD1 matching over 10 bases. Germline CDR1 and CDR2: MNHEY and SVGAGI. The CDR3 has 14 residues. V trimming: 5 bases; J trimming: 4 bases; junction bases outside the gene matches: 4. As DNA, the CDR3 is TGTGCCAGCAGTGTGACAGGGGGCGTCTATGGCTACACCTTC. This gives the protein CASSVTGGVYGYTF.

This rearrangement joins TRBV18 to TRBJ1-2; D uncertain. Germline V gene lookup returns CDR1 KGHSH and CDR2 LQKENI. This CDR3 is 14 amino acids long. V lost 0 bases to trimming and J lost 7 bases, with 12 bases between them. The CDR3 region has the DNA TGTGCCAGCTCACCACCCGAAAGGGAACGTGGCTACACCTTC. Translation gives CASSPPERERGYTF.

This chain uses TRBV11-1 with TRBJ2-2; perhaps TRBD2 as D (5 bases). Germline CDR1 is SGHAT and CDR2 is FQDESV (reference sequence). Trimming removed 5 bases from V and 1 base from J, with 11 bases in between. CDR3 length: 15 residues. The CDR3 reads CASSRGRGNTGELFF. The CDR3 bases are TGTGCCAGCAGCCGCGGACGGGGGAACACCGGGGAGCTGTTTTTT.

The chain joins TRBV7-9 to TRBJ2-7, with D unclear. CDR1 SEHNR and CDR2 FQNEAQ come from the germline V gene (reference sequence). V was pared by 7 bases and J by 0 bases, with 16 bases between. The CDR3 totals 15 residues. The CDR3, as DNA: TGTGCCAGCAATCCCCTCCAGGCTTACTCCTACGAGCAGTACTTC. This translates into CASNPLQAYSYEQYF.

This clone has a handful of counts. V is TRBV2 and J is TRBJ2-7, with D uncertain. Trimming left V 6 bases short and J 7 bases short, with 10 bases between. The length of the CDR3 is 11 residues. The germline V gene has CDR1 SNHLY and CDR2 FYNNEI. CDR3 DNA: TGTGCCAGCAGAGCCGACGGGGAGCAGTACTTC. This translates into CASRADGEQYF.

The chain employs TRBV30 and TRBJ1-3; D gene unclear. V lost 3 bases and J lost 4, with 16 bases in between. The V gene's germline CDR1 is GTSNPN and CDR2 SVGIG (reference sequence). The CDR3 spans 15 residues. The CDR3 sequence: CAWRGNRNQGNTIYF. DNA of the CDR3: TGTGCCTGGAGAGGAAACCGGAACCAGGGAAACACCATATATTTT.

This clone is classed as medium-sized. V is TRBV19 and J is TRBJ1-5; TRBD1 is a possible D gene (5 bases). The V end lost 7 bases, the J end lost 1 base, and 14 bases lay between the germline ends. The CDR3 spans 15 residues. Per the germline V gene, CDR1 is LNHDA and CDR2 is SQIVND (reference sequence). CDR3 loop: CASTIQGASNQPQHF. CDR3 coding DNA: TGTGCCAGTACGATTCAGGGCGCGAGCAATCAGCCCCAGCATTTT.

The chain couples TRBV5-6 to TRBJ1-1, with a tentative D call TRBD1 (5 bases). This CDR3 is built from 15 residues. Trimming removed 3 bases from V and 1 base from J, with 13 bases in between. Germline V CDR1 and CDR2: SGHDT, YYEEEE. The CDR3: CASSSARAENTEAFF. The CDR3 DNA is TGTGCCAGCAGCTCGGCCAGGGCGGAGAACACTGAAGCTTTCTTT.

The V and J genes are TRBV11-3 and TRBJ2-1; no firm D call. The germline V gene has CDR1 SGHNT and CDR2 YENEEA. The length of the CDR3 is 12 residues. Trimming pared 5 bases from V and 9 bases from J, leaving 11 bases between. The CDR3: CASSPNAGEQFF. CDR3 DNA: TGTGCCAGCAGCCCTAACGCCGGTGAGCAGTTCTTC.

The chain carries TRBV28 and TRBJ1-2, with D unclear. The CDR3 has 15 amino acids. In germline, CDR1 is MDHEN, CDR2 SYDVKM. Trimming stripped 3 bases from V and 2 bases from J, with 13 bases between. The CDR3 spells CASSLAEKYNYGYTF. The CDR3 DNA is TGTGCCAGCAGTTTGGCAGAAAAGTACAACTATGGCTACACCTTC.

The chain has TRBV18 and TRBJ2-7; D not certain. Germline CDR1 KGHSH, CDR2 LQKENI. The V end lost 3 bases, the J end lost 4 bases, and 16 bases lay between the germline ends. The CDR3 spans 15 residues. The CDR3 DNA is TGTGCCAGCTCACCTTATACAAACAGTAGATACGAGCAGTACTTC. Translating it yields CASSPYTNSRYEQYF.

This clone occurred once. The J gene is TRBJ2-5, the V gene TRBV2, with a tentative D call TRBD2 (6 bases). The CDR3 has 12 amino acids. Trimming left V 9 bases short and J 5 bases short, with 13 bases between. The germline gives CDR1 SNHLY, CDR2 FYNNEI. The CDR3 region is CARSAGTETQYF. The CDR3 nucleotides read TGTGCCAGGTCCGCGGGGACGGAGACCCAGTACTTC.

The V gene is TRBV5-6, the J gene TRBJ2-7; no clear D. Trimming stripped 3 bases from V and 3 bases from J, with 7 bases between. This CDR3 comprises 12 residues. Germline V CDR1 and CDR2: SGHDT, YYEEEE. DNA for the CDR3: TGTGCCAGCAGCTCGGGTGGCTACGAGCAGTACTTC. Translated: CASSSGGYEQYF. The full variable domain, in which reference TRBV5-6 and TRBJ2-7 provide the parts outside the CDR3, is DAGVTQSPTHLIKTRGQQVTLRCSPKSGHDTVSWYQQALGQGPQFIFQYYEEEERQRGNFPDRFSGHQFPNYSSELNVNALLLGDSALYLCASSSGGYEQYFGPGTRLTVT.

The rearrangement joins TRBV14 to TRBJ2-1, with no clear D. CDR1 SGHDN and CDR2 FVKESK come from the germline V gene. The CDR3 spans 15 residues. V lost 4 bases and J lost 5, with 15 bases in between. In DNA, the CDR3 is TGTGCCAGCAGCCCTTCCTCTAGTCAACACAATGAGCAGTTCTTC. The encoded protein is CASSPSSSQHNEQFF.